The following is a TCR beta chain sequence with its context. This sample is drawn from a study of blood T cell repertoires in COVID-19. Overall study context: Some COVID-19 samples were acute and others convalescent; all came from the United States, Italy and Spain. T cells, B-cell-depleted T cells, or PBMCs supplied cDNA or gDNA.

V shed 5 bases and J 2 bases; nucleotides not matched to a gene: 5. The CDR3 extends over 14 amino acids. CDR1 is SEHNR and CDR2 is FQNEAQ in the germline V gene (reference sequence). Authors' processing steps: Reference gene primer amplification yielded estimated nucleated cell counts. Clones were sequenced by immunoSEQ multiplex PCR, and TCRdb holds only the in-frame ones, with some missing. D and trimming were read from the DNA, whereas the V and J calls and clone size are those reported in that table. The sample records over 85,000 clones, approximately 79% being singletons. Sequenced: peripheral blood. The genes are TRBV7-9 and TRBJ1-1; 7 nucleotides align to TRBD1. This TCR was sampled from a woman older than 75 with active or convalescent COVID-19. The DNA of the CDR3 is TGTGCCAGCAGCACGACAGGGAGCAACACTGAAGCTTTCTTT. This codes for CASSTTGSNTEAFF.